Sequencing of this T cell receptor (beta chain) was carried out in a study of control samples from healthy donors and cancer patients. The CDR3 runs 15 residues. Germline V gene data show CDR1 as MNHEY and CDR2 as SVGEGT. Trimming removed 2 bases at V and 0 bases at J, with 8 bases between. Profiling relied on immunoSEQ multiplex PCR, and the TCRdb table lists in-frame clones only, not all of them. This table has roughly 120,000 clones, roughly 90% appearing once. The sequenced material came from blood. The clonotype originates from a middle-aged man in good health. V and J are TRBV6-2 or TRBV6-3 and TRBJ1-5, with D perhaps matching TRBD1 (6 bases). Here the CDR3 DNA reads TGTGCCAGCAGTTACACGGGGGCTAGCAATCAGCCCCAGCATTTT. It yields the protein CASSYTGASNQPQHF.